Shown below are 9 T cell receptor beta chains from a single sample sequenced in a study of cytomegalovirus exposure and HLA in healthy donors. The PCR was carried out with 60 Vbeta primers and 13 Jbeta primers. Some clones are missing from TCRdb's copy, which holds only in-frame ones; the method was immunoSEQ multiplex PCR. Of 180,000 or so clones listed, around 80% are singletons. Sequencing used PBMCs. The source is a woman between 25 and 40 years old in good health and CMV-seropositive.

The chain couples TRBV5-1 to TRBJ1-4, with D possibly matching TRBD1 (6 bases). Germline V CDR1 and CDR2: SGHRS, YFSETQ. V shed 4 bases and J shed 4 bases, with 14 bases lying between them. There are 15 residues in the CDR3. Here the CDR3 reads CASSKGTPGNEKLFF. CDR3 sequence (DNA): TGCGCCAGCAGCAAGGGGACACCGGGTAATGAAAAACTGTTTTTT.

V is TRBV28 and J is TRBJ1-6; tentatively, D is TRBD1 (5 bases). Trimming took off 6 bases at V and 10 bases at J, with 10 bases between the two ends. The CDR3 covers 12 residues. Per germline, CDR1 MDHEN and CDR2 SYDVKM. The CDR3 region has the DNA TGTGCCAGCAGCCGGGGGGAGTCACCCCTCCACTTT. Its protein product is CASSRGESPLHF.

V usage is TRBV30 and J usage is TRBJ2-7, with a weak D call TRBD2 (6 bases). This CDR3 spans 14 amino acids. V was pared by 0 bases and J by 0 bases, with 9 bases between. Germline CDR1 reads GTSNPN; CDR2 reads SVGIG (reference sequence). The CDR3 DNA sequence: TGTGCCTGGAGTGTAGGAGGGCCCTCCTACGAGCAGTACTTC. Translated: CAWSVGGPSYEQYF.

The genes are TRBV28 and TRBJ2-7; TRBD2 might be the D (7 bases). Between the trimmed V and J ends, which lost 7 bases and 2 bases, there was a span of 12 bases. The CDR3 is 13 residues long. Looked up from germline, CDR1 is MDHEN and CDR2 is SYDVKM. The CDR3 sequence is CASIKGGAYEQYF. CDR3 bases: TGTGCCAGCATCAAAGGGGGGGCCTACGAGCAGTACTTC.

This clone was detected once. The gene calls are TRBV6-6 and TRBJ2-7; no clear D. V shed 4 bases and J shed 7 bases, with 14 bases lying between them. The CDR3 has 13 residues. The germline V gene encodes CDR1 MNHNY and CDR2 SVGAGI (reference sequence). CDR3 bases: TGTGCCAGCAGTTTCCACACCCTCTTGGAGCAGTACTTC. Translation: CASSFHTLLEQYF.

The genes are TRBV19 and TRBJ1-1; 10 nucleotides line up with TRBD1. The CDR3 extends over 14 amino acids. J was trimmed by 4 bases and V by 9 bases; bases with no gene match: 8. CDR1 and CDR2 (germline): LNHDA, SQIVND (reference sequence). CDR3 coding DNA: TGTGCCAGCGACAGGACAGGGGGGGGCACTGAAGCTTTCTTT. It translates to CASDRTGGGTEAFF.

This clone has more than one count but fewer than ten. Other DNA sequences in this sample translate to the same CDR3. The chain links TRBV14 to TRBJ2-2, with 7 bases that match TRBD1. V shed 1 base and J 5 bases; nucleotides not matched to a gene: 10. The germline V gene encodes CDR1 SGHDN and CDR2 FVKESK. The CDR3 consists of 17 residues. CDR3 coding DNA: TGTGCCAGCAGCCAAGTAGAAGAGGGGGCCTGGACCGGGGAGCTGTTTTTT. This translates into CASSQVEEGAWTGELFF.

The V and J genes are TRBV5-1 and TRBJ2-5; TRBD2 might be the D (5 bases). TRBJ2-7 matches the DNA end more closely, so the J call is doubtful. The CDR3 has 14 residues. In germline, CDR1 is SGHRS, CDR2 YFSETQ. CDR3 nucleotide sequence: TGCGCCAGCAGCTTGGGAGCGGTGGGTTACGAGCAGTACTTC. It translates to CASSLGAVGYEQYF.

V gene TRBV29-1 combines with J gene TRBJ2-1, with D tentatively TRBD2 (6 bases). CDR1 and CDR2 from the germline V gene are SQVTM and ANQGSEA. The V and J ends lost 7 bases and 7 bases respectively, with 23 bases between them. This CDR3 is built from 15 residues. CDR3 DNA: TGCAGCGCCGCGATAGGAGGGGCCTACTCAAATGAGCAGTTCTTC. Amino acids: CSAAIGGAYSNEQFF.